This T cell receptor beta chain was found in a study of T cells in localized non-small cell lung cancer. The protocol was immunoSEQ multiplex PCR, while the TCRdb copy is restricted to in-frame clones and leaves out a portion. Seen here are 75,000 to 80,000 clones, 80% observed once, and the top ten hold about a tenth. Broader study findings: Analysis by sequencing included only one tumor region, so heterogeneity remains possible. Clonality peaked in uninvolved adjacent lung rather than tumor.

With regard to this clone: Antigen specificity is unknown.

The germline gives CDR1 MDHEN, CDR2 SYDVKM. V shed 3 bases and J shed 0 bases, with 21 bases lying between them. The CDR3 has 18 residues. The sample in question was peripheral blood, obtained before any cancer treatment. The receptor was isolated from a female donor over 55 with stage I lung adenocarcinoma. The rearrangement uses TRBV28 and TRBJ2-7; D is possibly TRBD2 (5 bases). CDR3 in DNA: TGTGCCAGCAGTTTGGAGGTACGATCCTTACCCTTCTCCTACGAGCAGTACTTC. Translating gives CASSLEVRSLPFSYEQYF.